This T cell receptor beta chain was documented in a study of blood T cell repertoires in COVID-19. This table comes from immunoSEQ multiplex PCR, and its TCRdb copy is limited to in-frame clones, with some not included. The sample lists about 190,000 clones, roughly 90% occurring once. The CDR3 contains 14 residues. V lost 0 bases and J 5 bases, leaving 11 bases between the germline ends. Germline CDR1 is SGHNT and CDR2 is YYREEE (reference sequence). The origin of this receptor is a man between 18 and 29 years old with active or convalescent COVID-19. The sequenced sample consisted of peripheral blood. The chain joins TRBV5-4 to TRBJ2-5, with a weak D call TRBD1 (6 bases). The CDR3 DNA sequence: TGTGCCAGCAGCTTGGCTACAGGGATGGAGACCCAGTACTTC. This translates into CASSLATGMETQYF. The full variable domain, in which reference TRBV5-4 and TRBJ2-5 provide the parts outside the CDR3, is ETGVTQSPTHLIKTRGQQVTLRCSSQSGHNTVSWYQQALGQGPQFIFQYYREEENGRGNFPPRFSGLQFPNYSSELNVNALELDDSALYLCASSLATGMETQYFGPGTRLLVL.